Shown below are 14 T cell receptor beta chains from a single sample sequenced in a study of cytomegalovirus exposure and HLA in healthy donors. The PCR contained 60 Vbeta and 13 Jbeta primers. Clones were sequenced by immunoSEQ multiplex PCR, and TCRdb holds only the in-frame ones, with some missing. The sample has approximately 150,000 clones, 82% seen once. The sample taken for sequencing was PBMCs. These receptors were obtained from a woman aged 40 to 50 in good health and CMV-seronegative.

This chain joins TRBV19 and TRBJ2-7; the D gene is possibly TRBD2 (5 bases). V was trimmed by 6 bases and J by 1 base, leaving 10 bases between them. In germline, CDR1 is LNHDA, CDR2 SQIVND (reference sequence). This CDR3 has 13 residues. The DNA of the CDR3 is TGTGCCAGTAGGAACGGCGGGTCCTACGAGCAGTACTTC. Encoded protein: CASRNGGSYEQYF.

The V gene is TRBV6-5, the J gene TRBJ1-2; 8 nucleotides line up with TRBD1. CDR3 length: 14 amino acids. Germline trimming cut 5 bases from V and 4 bases from J; bases unmatched to any gene: 6. The germline gives CDR1 MNHEY, CDR2 SVGAGI. The CDR3 DNA is TGTGCCAGCAGTCAAAGGGACAGGCGCTATGGCTACACCTTC. Translated: CASSQRDRRYGYTF.

This chain joins TRBV10-2 and TRBJ2-7, with 9 bases that match TRBD1. CDR3 size: 13 residues. Trimming at V came to 6 bases and at J to 3 bases, leaving 3 bases not matched to a gene. CDR1 and CDR2 from the germline V gene are WSHSY and SAAADI. The CDR3 DNA is TGCGCCAGCAGACAGGGGGCCGGCTACGAGCAGTACTTC. Its translation is CASRQGAGYEQYF.

The V and J genes are TRBV2 and TRBJ2-1, with 7 bases aligning to TRBD2. The ends lost 6 bases at V and 10 bases at J; junction bases unmatched: 15. The length of the CDR3 is 15 residues. CDR1 SNHLY and CDR2 FYNNEI come from the germline V gene. The CDR3 DNA reads as TGTGCCAGCAGAAGACTAGTAGTCGTGGGAGGGGAGCAGTTCTTC. Protein sequence: CASRRLVVVGGEQFF.

This rearrangement joins TRBV11-2 to TRBJ2-7; 7 positions match TRBD1. Per the germline V gene, CDR1 is SGHAT and CDR2 is FQNNGV. Trimming cost V 4 bases and J 3 bases; bases outside gene matches: 18. This CDR3 spans 18 amino acids. CDR3 DNA: TGTGCCAGCAGCTCCCTAAAACGAGTGACAGGGACAATCTACGAGCAGTACTTC. It translates to CASSSLKRVTGTIYEQYF.

Details on this clone: One junction end disagrees with the germline gene, perhaps due to a read error. The chain has TRBV5-4 and TRBJ2-7, with TRBD1 matching 7 bases. This CDR3 is built from 13 residues. Germline V gene sequence: CDR1 SGHNT, CDR2 YYREEE (reference sequence). The CDR3 DNA sequence: TGTGCCAGCAGCTCGACAGGGTCCTCCGAGCAGTACTTC. This translates into CASSSTGSSEQYF.

The chain is built from TRBV27 and TRBJ2-5; 7 nucleotides line up with TRBD2. The J call could be wrong; TRBJ2-7 is a better fit for the DNA end. Germline loops: CDR1 MNHEY, CDR2 SMNVEV (reference sequence). This CDR3 has 14 residues. CDR3 bases: TGTGCCAGCAGTTTTGGCGGGAGCTCCTACGAGCAGTACTTC. Its protein product is CASSFGGSSYEQYF.

This clone was picked up a small number of times. The V and J genes are TRBV4-3 and TRBJ2-3, with TRBD2 matching over 11 bases. Trimming took 3 bases from V and 5 from J; bases not matched to a gene: 7. Germline V gene lookup returns CDR1 LGHNA and CDR2 YSLEER. This CDR3 has 16 amino acids. The CDR3 reads CASSQKTSGKVDTQYF. The CDR3 DNA reads as TGCGCCAGCAGCCAGAAGACTAGCGGGAAGGTAGATACGCAGTATTTT.

The rearrangement uses TRBV4-1 and TRBJ2-4; 7 nucleotides agree with TRBD2. The J segment lost 7 bases and the V segment lost 4 bases, leaving 13 bases of the junction unmatched. CDR1 is MGHRA and CDR2 is YSYEKL in the germline V gene. The CDR3 has 16 amino acids. CDR3 coding DNA: TGCGCCAGCAGCCCAAGACCGGGACTAATTGAGAACATTCAGTACTTC. Amino acids: CASSPRPGLIENIQYF.

The CDR3, as DNA: TGCGCCAGCAGCTTGGCCCCAAACAGGGGCGGCGGAACTGAAGCTTTCTTT. Its protein is CASSLAPNRGGGTEAFF. J is TRBJ1-1 and V is TRBV5-1; 7 nucleotides agree with TRBD1. This CDR3 has 17 amino acids. Germline V gene sequence: CDR1 SGHRS, CDR2 YFSETQ. Unmatched junction bases numbered 13, after V lost 0 bases and J lost 5 bases.

This sequence joins TRBV19 and TRBJ2-1, with 7 bases matching TRBD2. Germline CDR1 is LNHDA and CDR2 is SQIVND (reference sequence). J was trimmed by 3 bases and V by 4 bases; bases with no gene match: 6. The CDR3 is made up of 15 amino acids. CDR3 nucleotide sequence: TGTGCCAGTAGTACAATAGCGGGTTACTACAATGAGCAGTTCTTC. Translated, it gives CASSTIAGYYNEQFF.

The chain joins TRBV28 to TRBJ1-5; D not certain. The germline CDR1 and CDR2 sequences are MDHEN and SYDVKM. V was trimmed by 4 bases and J by 5 bases, leaving 3 bases between them. The CDR3 runs 11 residues. The CDR3: CASSSDQPQHF. CDR3 DNA: TGTGCCAGCAGTTCTGATCAGCCCCAGCATTTT.

The chain uses TRBV6-5 and TRBJ2-5; TRBD2 matches at 7 bases. The DNA end lines up better with TRBJ2-7; the J call may be wrong. The length of the CDR3 is 15 residues. CDR1 MNHEY and CDR2 SVGAGI come from the germline V gene. CDR3 loop: CASSYSGTVAYEQYF. The DNA of the CDR3 is TGTGCCAGCAGTTACAGCGGGACCGTAGCCTACGAGCAGTACTTC.

This chain connects TRBV7-3 to TRBJ2-3; 10 nucleotides line up with TRBD2. V was clipped by 3 bases and J by 2 bases; unmatched bases: 5. The V gene's germline CDR1 is SGHTA and CDR2 FQGTGA. The CDR3 consists of 16 residues. CDR3 residues: CASSFTGLANTDTQYF. DNA for the CDR3: TGTGCCAGCAGCTTCACGGGACTAGCGAACACAGATACGCAGTATTTT.